The rows below give T cell receptor beta chains drawn from one sample of a study of cytomegalovirus exposure and HLA in healthy donors. Assay used: immunoSEQ multiplex PCR; TCRdb lists only in-frame clones, some missing. The sample lists some 85,000 clones, approximately 88% occurring once. The source material was PBMCs. These receptors were obtained from a man between 18 and 35 years old in good health and CMV-seronegative. Both conserved end residues are part of each CDR3. A D gene is named only where the DNA matches it firmly. Part of the rows lack a size; the others show once, few, many or a class for expanded clones.

d_gene	j_gene	abundance	v_gene	len	CDR3aa	CDR3nt
TRBD2	TRBJ2-1	-	TRBV27	15	CASSFSPSGSGEQFF	TGTGCCAGCAGTTTCTCACCTAGCGGGAGTGGTGAGCAGTTCTTC
-	TRBJ2-5	-	TRBV5-1	11	CASSLQGTQYF	TGCGCCAGCAGCCTCCAGGGGACCCAGTACTTC
-	TRBJ2-3	-	TRBV9	16	CASSADGRTSTDTQYF	TGTGCCAGCAGCGCGGACGGGAGAACTAGCACAGATACGCAGTATTTT
-	TRBJ2-7	once	TRBV7-2	15	CASSRLGDTSYEQYF	TGTGCCAGCAGCCGACTGGGGGACACCTCCTACGAGCAGTACTTC
TRBD1	TRBJ1-2	-	TRBV30	16	CAWVPGTGGARYGYTF	TGTGCCTGGGTTCCCGGGACAGGGGGCGCGAGGTATGGCTACACCTTC
TRBD1	TRBJ2-5	once	TRBV27	15	CASTRTGVTGETQYF	TGTGCCAGCACGAGGACAGGGGTAACGGGAGAGACCCAGTACTTC
-	TRBJ2-3	-	TRBV19	15	CASSMSVRDTDTQYF	TGTGCCAGTAGTATGAGCGTGCGGGACACAGATACGCAGTATTTT
-	TRBJ2-3	-	TRBV29-1	12	CSVAHRADTQYF	TGCAGCGTTGCGCACAGGGCAGATACGCAGTATTTT
TRBD2	TRBJ2-5	-	TRBV19	18	CASSIRVTSGKRGETQYF	TGTGCCAGTAGTATCCGGGTGACTAGCGGGAAGAGGGGGGAGACCCAGTACTTC
-	TRBJ2-7	-	TRBV28	13	CASSQGQFYEQYF	TGTGCCAGCAGCCAGGGGCAGTTCTACGAGCAGTACTTC
TRBD2	TRBJ2-1	-	TRBV7-9	15	CASSFSGRAYNEQFF	TGTGCCAGCAGCTTTAGCGGGAGGGCCTACAATGAGCAGTTCTTC
TRBD1	TRBJ1-1	few	TRBV7-9	15	CASSPAGTGADEAFF	TGTGCCAGCAGCCCCGCCGGGACAGGGGCGGATGAAGCTTTCTTT
TRBD1	TRBJ1-2	-	TRBV5-1	18	CASSLGVGQGKANYGYTF	TGCGCCAGCAGCTTGGGAGTAGGACAGGGGAAAGCTAACTATGGCTACACCTTC
-	TRBJ1-2	once	TRBV9	15	CASSVEGGAVWGYTF	TGTGCCAGCAGCGTAGAGGGGGGGGCCGTATGGGGCTACACCTTC
TRBD2	TRBJ2-3	-	TRBV6-1	14	CASSVGGSTDTQYF	TGTGCCAGCAGTGTGGGGGGGAGCACAGATACGCAGTATTTT
-	TRBJ2-4	once	TRBV5-1	15	CASREGTGTRDIQYF	TGCGCCAGCAGGGAGGGAACCGGGACCAGGGACATTCAGTACTTC
-	TRBJ2-3	-	TRBV28	16	CASSFSRAASTDTQYF	TGTGCCAGCAGTTTTTCAAGAGCGGCTAGCACAGATACGCAGTATTTT
TRBD2	TRBJ2-1	-	TRBV27	15	CASTPWEGGKNEQFF	TGTGCCAGCACCCCGTGGGAGGGAGGGAAGAATGAGCAGTTCTTC
-	TRBJ1-1	-	TRBV5-4	16	CASSFAGGRVSTEAFF	TGTGCCAGCAGCTTTGCGGGGGGGCGCGTGAGCACTGAAGCTTTCTTT
TRBD1	TRBJ2-5	-	TRBV30	13	CAWWDRGWETQYF	TGTGCCTGGTGGGACAGGGGGTGGGAGACCCAGTACTTC
-	TRBJ2-1	-	TRBV4-2	12	CASSQVGYEQFF	TGTGCCAGCAGCCAAGTGGGCTATGAGCAGTTCTTC
-	TRBJ1-2	-	TRBV9	16	CASSPPGGATNYGYTF	TGTGCCAGCAGCCCCCCCGGGGGGGCGACTAACTATGGCTACACCTTC
-	TRBJ2-3	-	TRBV25-1	14	CASSDPSRADTQYF	TGTGCCAGCAGTGATCCGAGTCGGGCAGATACGCAGTATTTT
TRBD1	TRBJ1-2	-	TRBV7-2	14	CASSLVTGARGYTF	TGTGCCAGCAGCTTAGTAACAGGGGCGCGCGGCTACACCTTC
-	TRBJ2-7	-	TRBV6-5	12	CASRDIAYEQYF	TGTGCCAGTAGAGACATAGCCTACGAGCAGTACTTC
TRBD1	TRBJ2-2	-	TRBV18	17	CASSPLGQGANTGELFF	TGTGCCAGCTCACCATTAGGACAGGGTGCGAACACCGGGGAGCTGTTTTTT
TRBD1	TRBJ1-5	-	TRBV6-1	15	CASSPQQGAVQPQHF	TGTGCCAGCAGTCCCCAGCAGGGGGCTGTTCAGCCCCAGCATTTT
-	TRBJ2-7	-	TRBV29-1	14	CSVEVAGHSYEQYF	TGCAGCGTTGAAGTTGCAGGACACTCCTACGAGCAGTACTTC
-	TRBJ1-5	-	TRBV6-1	15	CASSEGRGSNQPQHF	TGTGCCAGCAGTGAAGGCAGGGGAAGCAATCAGCCCCAGCATTTT
-	TRBJ2-2	-	TRBV7-9	17	CASSLPGALVIDGELFF	TGTGCCAGCAGCTTGCCAGGGGCCCTCGTAATCGACGGGGAGCTGTTTTTT
-	TRBJ2-3	-	TRBV7-6	11	CATSPLDTQYF	TGTGCCACTTCCCCACTTGATACGCAGTATTTT
-	TRBJ2-7	once	TRBV9	15	CASSVGVSDWSEQYF	TGTGCCAGCAGCGTAGGAGTTAGCGATTGGAGCGAGCAGTACTTC
-	TRBJ2-7	-	TRBV7-9	15	CASSLLATERLEQYF	TGTGCCAGCAGCTTACTGGCGACGGAGCGACTCGAGCAGTACTTC
-	TRBJ1-4	-	TRBV2	13	CASSRGTNEKLFF	TGTGCCAGCAGCAGGGGTACTAATGAAAAACTGTTTTTT
TRBD2	TRBJ2-1	-	TRBV2	15	CATTPQAGAYNEQFF	TGTGCCACGACCCCTCAGGCGGGAGCTTACAATGAGCAGTTCTTC
TRBD2	TRBJ2-1	-	TRBV6-1	15	CASSAGGDYYNEQFF	TGTGCCAGCAGTGCTGGGGGGGACTACTACAATGAGCAGTTCTTC
-	TRBJ1-2	once	TRBV6-5	12	CASMGRLRGYTF	TGTGCCAGCATGGGGAGGCTACGGGGCTACACCTTC
-	TRBJ2-7	-	TRBV25-1	14	CASSGTGTTYEQYF	TGTGCCAGCAGTGGGACGGGAACAACCTACGAGCAGTACTTC
TRBD1	TRBJ2-7	-	TRBV30	13	CAWRGTGGHEQYF	TGTGCCTGGAGAGGGACAGGGGGTCACGAGCAGTACTTC
TRBD1	TRBJ1-2	-	TRBV30	14	CAWSSTGGFYGYTF	TGTGCCTGGTCGTCCACAGGGGGCTTCTATGGCTACACCTTC
-	TRBJ1-5	-	TRBV2	16	CASSEDSQSGNQPQHF	TGTGCCAGCAGTGAGGACAGCCAAAGTGGCAATCAGCCCCAGCATTTT
-	TRBJ1-3	-	TRBV30	13	CAWSPGLGASIYF	TGTGCCTGGAGCCCCGGTCTGGGGGCTTCCATATATTTT